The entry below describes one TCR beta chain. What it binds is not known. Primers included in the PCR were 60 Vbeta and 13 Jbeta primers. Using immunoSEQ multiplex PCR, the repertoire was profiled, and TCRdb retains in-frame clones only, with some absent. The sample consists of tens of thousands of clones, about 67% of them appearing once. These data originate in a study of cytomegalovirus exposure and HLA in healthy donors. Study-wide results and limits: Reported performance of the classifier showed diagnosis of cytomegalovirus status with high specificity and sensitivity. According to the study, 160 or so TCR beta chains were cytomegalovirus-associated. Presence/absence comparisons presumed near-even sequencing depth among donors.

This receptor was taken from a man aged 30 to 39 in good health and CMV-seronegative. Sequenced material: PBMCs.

CDR3 sequence reads: CASSQPTDGAGELFF. CDR3 nucleotide sequence: TGCGCCAGCAGCCAACCGACAGATGGAGCCGGGGAGCTGTTTTTT. The genes are TRBV4-1 and TRBJ2-2; tentative D call: TRBD1 (5 bases). The CDR3 runs 15 residues. V was trimmed by 2 bases and J by 6 bases, leaving 13 bases between them. The germline gives CDR1 MGHRA, CDR2 YSYEKL.